Each of the 8 T cell receptor beta chains below was sequenced from the same sample in a study of cytomegalovirus exposure and HLA in healthy donors. Use of 60 Vbeta and 13 Jbeta primers characterized the PCR. Using immunoSEQ multiplex PCR, the repertoire was profiled, and TCRdb retains in-frame clones only, with some absent. This sample has 160,000 or so clones; around 74% occur once, and the top ten carry under 1.5%. What was sequenced was PBMCs. The receptors shown here come from a woman aged 25 to 45 in good health and CMV-seronegative.

The V call is TRBV7-9, the J call TRBJ1-1; the D gene is possibly TRBD1 (5 bases). With 6 bases removed from V and 4 bases from J, the gap between germline ends came to 12 bases. CDR1 and CDR2 (germline): SEHNR, FQNEAQ (reference sequence). The CDR3 is 13 residues long. CDR3: CASRPGTSTEAFF. The DNA for the CDR3 is TGTGCCAGCAGACCAGGGACTTCCACTGAAGCTTTCTTT.

The sample holds one count of this clone. J is TRBJ1-5 and V is TRBV2, with 7 bases lining up with TRBD1. The CDR3 extends over 13 amino acids. The germline CDR1 and CDR2 sequences are SNHLY and FYNNEI. V shed 5 bases and J 7 bases; nucleotides not matched to a gene: 5. The CDR3 DNA sequence: TGTGCCAGCAGTACAGGGGAGGAGCAGCCCCAGCATTTT. Protein product: CASSTGEEQPQHF.

The J gene is TRBJ1-2, the V gene TRBV9; TRBD1 is a possible D gene (5 bases). The CDR3 has 11 residues. V was trimmed by 1 base and J by 10 bases, leaving 8 bases between them. CDR1 and CDR2 (germline): SGDLS, YYNGEE. The CDR3 sequence is CASSVLDIYTF. In DNA form, the CDR3 reads TGTGCCAGCAGCGTACTGGACATCTACACCTTC. Together with reference TRBV9 and TRBJ1-2, the CDR3 gives the full variable domain: DSGVTQTPKHLITATGQRVTLRCSPRSGDLSVYWYQQSLDQGLQFLIQYYNGEERAKGNILERFSAQQFPDLHSELNLSSLELGDSALYFCASSVLDIYTFGSGTRLTVV.

This sequence joins TRBV5-1 and TRBJ2-3, with TRBD1 matching over 8 bases. The germline gives CDR1 SGHRS, CDR2 YFSETQ. This CDR3 has 18 amino acids. V was pared by 4 bases and J by 2 bases, with 15 bases of the junction left unmatched. CDR3 amino acids: CASSPDRVDRLITDTQYF. The CDR3 nucleotides are TGCGCCAGCAGCCCGGACAGGGTTGATAGGCTAATCACAGATACGCAGTATTTT. The whole variable domain, filled in from reference TRBV5-1 and TRBJ2-3, reads KAGVTQTPRYLIKTRGQQVTLSCSPISGHRSVSWYQQTPGQGLQFLFEYFSETQRNKGNFPGRFSGRQFSNSRSEMNVSTLELGDSALYLCASSPDRVDRLITDTQYFGPGTRLTVL.

The chain employs TRBV5-4 and TRBJ2-3; D possibly corresponds to TRBD1 (5 bases). This CDR3 region has 12 residues. Between the trimmed V and J ends, which lost 4 bases and 6 bases, there was a span of 9 bases. The germline V gene has CDR1 SGHNT and CDR2 YYREEE (reference sequence). CDR3 coding DNA: TGTGCCAGCAGCCTCTCAGGGGATACGCAGTATTTT. Its protein is CASSLSGDTQYF.

The chain uses TRBV6-1 and TRBJ1-1, with a tentative D call TRBD1 (5 bases). There are 15 residues in the CDR3. The ends were cut back, 2 bases at V and 1 base at J, with 11 bases in the middle. Germline loops: CDR1 MNHNS, CDR2 SASEGT. The CDR3 DNA reads as TGTGCCAGCAGTGAACTAACCACAGGGAACACTGAAGCTTTCTTT. Translated, it gives CASSELTTGNTEAFF.

V gene TRBV6-4 combines with J gene TRBJ1-1, with D unresolved. Trimming cost V 4 bases and J 1 base, with 7 bases left between them. Per the germline V gene, CDR1 is MRHNA and CDR2 is SNTAGT. CDR3 length: 13 amino acids. This chain's CDR3 is CASSANPNTEAFF. CDR3 DNA sequence: TGTGCCAGCAGTGCTAACCCGAACACTGAAGCTTTCTTT.

The chain carries TRBV6-5 and TRBJ1-2; TRBD1 agrees at 11 bases. Germline values: CDR1 MNHEY, CDR2 SVGAGI. V lost 7 bases, J lost 8 bases, and 6 bases stayed unmatched. The CDR3 covers 13 residues. CDR3 in amino acids: CASKSGTGGGYTF. The DNA for the CDR3 is TGTGCCAGCAAGTCCGGGACAGGGGGGGGCTACACCTTC.